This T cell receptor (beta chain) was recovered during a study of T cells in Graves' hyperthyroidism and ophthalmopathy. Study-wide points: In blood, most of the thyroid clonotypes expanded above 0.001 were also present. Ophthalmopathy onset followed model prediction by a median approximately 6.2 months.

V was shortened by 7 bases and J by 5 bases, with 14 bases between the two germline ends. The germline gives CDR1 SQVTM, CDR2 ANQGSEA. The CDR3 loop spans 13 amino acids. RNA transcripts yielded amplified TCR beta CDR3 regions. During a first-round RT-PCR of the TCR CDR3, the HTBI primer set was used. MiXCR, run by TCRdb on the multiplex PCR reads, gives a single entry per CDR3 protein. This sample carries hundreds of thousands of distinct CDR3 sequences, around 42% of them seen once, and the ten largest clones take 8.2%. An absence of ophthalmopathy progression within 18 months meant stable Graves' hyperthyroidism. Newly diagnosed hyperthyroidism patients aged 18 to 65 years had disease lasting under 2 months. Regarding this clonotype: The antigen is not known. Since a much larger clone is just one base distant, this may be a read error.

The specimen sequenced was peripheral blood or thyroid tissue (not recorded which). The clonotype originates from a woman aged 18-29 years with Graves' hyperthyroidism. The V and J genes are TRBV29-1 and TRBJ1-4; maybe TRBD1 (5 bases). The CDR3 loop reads CSAAGTMNEKLFF. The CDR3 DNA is TGCAGCGCCGCCGGGACGATGAATGAAAAACTGTTTTTT.